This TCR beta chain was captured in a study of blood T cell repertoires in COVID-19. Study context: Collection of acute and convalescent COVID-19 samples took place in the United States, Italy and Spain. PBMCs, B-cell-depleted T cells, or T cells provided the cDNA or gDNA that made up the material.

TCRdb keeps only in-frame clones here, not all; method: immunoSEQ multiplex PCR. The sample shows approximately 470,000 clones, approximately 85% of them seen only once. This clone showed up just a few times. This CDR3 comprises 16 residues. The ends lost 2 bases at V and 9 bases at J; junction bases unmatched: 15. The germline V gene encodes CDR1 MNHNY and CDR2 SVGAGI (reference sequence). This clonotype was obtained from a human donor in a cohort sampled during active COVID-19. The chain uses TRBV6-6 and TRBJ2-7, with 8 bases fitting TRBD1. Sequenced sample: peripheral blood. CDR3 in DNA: TGTGCCAGCAGTTACGGACTGGGAACAGGGGGACGGGGGCAGTACTTC. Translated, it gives CASSYGLGTGGRGQYF.